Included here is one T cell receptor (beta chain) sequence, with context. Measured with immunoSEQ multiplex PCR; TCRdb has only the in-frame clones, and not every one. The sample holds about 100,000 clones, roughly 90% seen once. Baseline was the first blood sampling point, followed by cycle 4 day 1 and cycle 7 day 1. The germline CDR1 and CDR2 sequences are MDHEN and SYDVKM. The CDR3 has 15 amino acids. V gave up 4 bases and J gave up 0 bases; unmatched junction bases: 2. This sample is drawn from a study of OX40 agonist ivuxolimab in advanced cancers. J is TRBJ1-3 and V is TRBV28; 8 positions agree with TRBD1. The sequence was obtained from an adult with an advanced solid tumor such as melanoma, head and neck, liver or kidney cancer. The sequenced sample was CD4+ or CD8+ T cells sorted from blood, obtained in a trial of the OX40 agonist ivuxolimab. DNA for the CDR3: TGTGCCAGCAGTTGGGACAGGAGCTCTGGAAACACCATATATTTT. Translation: CASSWDRSSGNTIYF.